This T cell receptor (beta chain) was sequenced in a study of blood T cells in healthy people across ages. The CDR3 covers 18 residues. Looked up from germline, CDR1 is SGHTA and CDR2 is FQGNSA. Trimming took 7 bases from V and 2 from J; bases not matched to a gene: 16. Primers used in a second PCR of roughly 7 to 12 cycles were a sample-barcoded 5' primer and a J-beta primer mix. Each CDR3 protein gets one entry after TCRdb re-called the 5' RACE reads with MiXCR. The sample includes 2 million or so distinct CDR3 sequences, just under 50% seen only once; the top ten take more than 2%. The clonotype was recovered from a woman in her 40s in good health. V gene TRBV7-2 combines with J gene TRBJ2-7, with 11 nucleotides matching TRBD2. The source material was blood. CDR3 bases: TGTGCCAGCACCGGGGGGGCACGTCTAGCGGGGGGTCCCTACGAGCAGTACTTC. Its protein is CASTGGARLAGGPYEQYF. Combining the CDR3 with reference TRBV7-2 and TRBJ2-7 gives the whole variable domain GAGVSQSPSNKVTEKGKDVELRCDPISGHTALYWYRQSLGQGLEFLIYFQGNSAPDKSGLPSDRFSAERTGGSVSTLTIQRTQQEDSAVYLCASTGGARLAGGPYEQYFGPGTRLTVT.